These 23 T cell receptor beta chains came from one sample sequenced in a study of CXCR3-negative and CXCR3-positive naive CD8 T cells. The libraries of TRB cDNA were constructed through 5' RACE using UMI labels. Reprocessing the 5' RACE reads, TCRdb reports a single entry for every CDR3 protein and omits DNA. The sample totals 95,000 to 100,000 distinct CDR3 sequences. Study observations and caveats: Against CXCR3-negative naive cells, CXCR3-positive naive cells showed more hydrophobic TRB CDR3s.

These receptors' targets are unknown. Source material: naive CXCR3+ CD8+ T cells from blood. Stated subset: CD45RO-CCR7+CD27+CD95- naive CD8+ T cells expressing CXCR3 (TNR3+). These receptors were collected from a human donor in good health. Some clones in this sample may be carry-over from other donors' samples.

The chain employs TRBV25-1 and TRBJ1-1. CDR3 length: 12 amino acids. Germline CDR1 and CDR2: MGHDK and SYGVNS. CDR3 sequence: CASSPSEPWAFF.

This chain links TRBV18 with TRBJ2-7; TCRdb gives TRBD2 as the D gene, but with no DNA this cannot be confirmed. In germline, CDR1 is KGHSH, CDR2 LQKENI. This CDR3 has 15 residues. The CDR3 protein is CASSPGEGSSYEQYF. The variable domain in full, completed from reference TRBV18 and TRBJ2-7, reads NAGVMQNPRHLVRRRGQEARLRCSPMKGHSHVYWYRQLPEEGLKFMVYLQKENIIDESGMPKERFSAEFPKEGPSILRIQQVVRGDSAAYFCASSPGEGSSYEQYFGPGTRLTVT.

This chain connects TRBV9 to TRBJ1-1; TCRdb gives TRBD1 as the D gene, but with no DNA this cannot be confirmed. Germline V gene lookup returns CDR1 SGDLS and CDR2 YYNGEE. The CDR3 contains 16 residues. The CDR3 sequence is CASSGQQGASHTEAFF.

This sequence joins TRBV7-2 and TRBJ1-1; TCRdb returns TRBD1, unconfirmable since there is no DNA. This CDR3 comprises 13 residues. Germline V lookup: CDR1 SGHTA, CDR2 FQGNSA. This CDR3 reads CASSLGGGAEAFF.

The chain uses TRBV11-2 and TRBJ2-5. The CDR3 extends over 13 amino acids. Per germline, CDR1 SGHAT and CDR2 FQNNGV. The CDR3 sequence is CASRLGGQETQYF.

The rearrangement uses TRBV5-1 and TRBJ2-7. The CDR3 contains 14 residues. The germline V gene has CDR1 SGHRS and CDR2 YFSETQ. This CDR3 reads CASRQDRGSYEQYF.

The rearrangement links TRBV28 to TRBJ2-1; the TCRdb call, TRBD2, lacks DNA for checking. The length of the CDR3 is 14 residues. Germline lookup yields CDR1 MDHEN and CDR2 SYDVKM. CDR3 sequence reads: CASSFFTSSNEQFF. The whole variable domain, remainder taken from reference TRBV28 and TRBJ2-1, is DVKVTQSSRYLVKRTGEKVFLECVQDMDHENMFWYRQDPGLGLRLIYFSYDVKMKEKGDIPEGYSVSREKKERFSLILESASTNQTSMYLCASSFFTSSNEQFFGPGTRLTVL.

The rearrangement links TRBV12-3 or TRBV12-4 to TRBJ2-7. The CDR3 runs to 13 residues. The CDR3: CASSFVLGREQYF.

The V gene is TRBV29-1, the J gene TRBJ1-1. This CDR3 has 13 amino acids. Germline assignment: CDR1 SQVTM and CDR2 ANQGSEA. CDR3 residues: CSVRMTENTEAFF.

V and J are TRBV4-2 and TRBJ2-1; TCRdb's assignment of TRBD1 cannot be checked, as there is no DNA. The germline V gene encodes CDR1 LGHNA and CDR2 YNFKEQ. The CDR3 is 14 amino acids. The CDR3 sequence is CASSHGTGTGEQFF.

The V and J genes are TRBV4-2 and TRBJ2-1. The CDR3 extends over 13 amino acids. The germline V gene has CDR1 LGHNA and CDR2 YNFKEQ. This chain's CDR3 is CASSQVVYNEQFF.

The CDR3 is CASSDSTGPYEQYF. The chain employs TRBV2 and TRBJ2-7. In germline, CDR1 is SNHLY, CDR2 FYNNEI. The length of the CDR3 is 14 residues.

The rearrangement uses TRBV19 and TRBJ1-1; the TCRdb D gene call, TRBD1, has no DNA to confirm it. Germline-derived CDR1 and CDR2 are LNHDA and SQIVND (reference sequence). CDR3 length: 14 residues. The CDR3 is CASSATGLNTEAFF.

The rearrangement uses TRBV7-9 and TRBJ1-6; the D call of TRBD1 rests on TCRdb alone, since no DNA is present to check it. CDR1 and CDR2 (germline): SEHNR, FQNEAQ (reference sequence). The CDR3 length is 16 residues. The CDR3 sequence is CASSPDRHSYNSPLHF. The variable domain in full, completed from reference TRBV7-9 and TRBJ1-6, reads DTGVSQNPRHKITKRGQNVTFRCDPISEHNRLYWYRQTLGQGPEFLTYFQNEAQLEKSRLLSDRFSAERPKGSFSTLEIQRTEQGDSAMYLCASSPDRHSYNSPLHFGNGTRLTVT.

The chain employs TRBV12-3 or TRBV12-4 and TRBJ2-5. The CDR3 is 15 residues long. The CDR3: CASSSGVTYQETQYF.

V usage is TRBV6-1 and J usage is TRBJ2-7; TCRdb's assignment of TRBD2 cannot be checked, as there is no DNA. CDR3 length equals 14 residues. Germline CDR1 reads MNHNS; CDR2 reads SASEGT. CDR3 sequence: CASSGLDRPYEQYF.

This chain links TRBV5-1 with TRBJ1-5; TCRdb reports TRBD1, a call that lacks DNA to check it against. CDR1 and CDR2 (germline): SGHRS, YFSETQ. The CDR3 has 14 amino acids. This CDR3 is CASSLTGAGQPQHF.

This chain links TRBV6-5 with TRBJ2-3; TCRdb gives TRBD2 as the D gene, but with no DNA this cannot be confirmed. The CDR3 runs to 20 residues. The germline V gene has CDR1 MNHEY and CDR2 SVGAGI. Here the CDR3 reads CASSYSFSGGAVSSTDTQYF.

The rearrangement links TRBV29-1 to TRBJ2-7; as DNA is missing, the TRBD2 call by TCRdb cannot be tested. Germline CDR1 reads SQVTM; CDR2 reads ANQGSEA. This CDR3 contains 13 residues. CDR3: CSVDLGPPYEQYF.

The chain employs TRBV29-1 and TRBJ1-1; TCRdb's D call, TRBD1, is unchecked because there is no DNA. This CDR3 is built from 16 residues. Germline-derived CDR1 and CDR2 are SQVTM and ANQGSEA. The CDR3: CSVVYPGRGMNTEAFF.

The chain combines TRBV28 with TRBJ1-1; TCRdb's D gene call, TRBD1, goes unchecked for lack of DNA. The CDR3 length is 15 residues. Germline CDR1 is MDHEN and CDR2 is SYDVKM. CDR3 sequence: CASSIPQGMNTEAFF.

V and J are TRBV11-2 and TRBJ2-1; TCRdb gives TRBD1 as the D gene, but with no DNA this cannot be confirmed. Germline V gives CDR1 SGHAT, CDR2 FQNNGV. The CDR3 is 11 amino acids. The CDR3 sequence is CASSPGGPNFF.

The CDR3 sequence: CASSPGLGETQYF. The chain carries TRBV12-3 or TRBV12-4 and TRBJ2-5; TCRdb calls TRBD1, which cannot be checked without DNA. This CDR3 region has 13 residues.